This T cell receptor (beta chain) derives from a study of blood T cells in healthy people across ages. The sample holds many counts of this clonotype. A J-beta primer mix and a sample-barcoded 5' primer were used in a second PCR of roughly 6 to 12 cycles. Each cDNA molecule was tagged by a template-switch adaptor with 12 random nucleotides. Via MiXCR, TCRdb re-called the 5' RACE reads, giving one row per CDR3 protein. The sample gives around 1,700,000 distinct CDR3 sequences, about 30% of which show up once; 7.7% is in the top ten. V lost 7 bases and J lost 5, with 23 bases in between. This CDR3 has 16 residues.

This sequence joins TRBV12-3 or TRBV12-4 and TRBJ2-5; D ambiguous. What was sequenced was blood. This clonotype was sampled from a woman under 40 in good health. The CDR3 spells CASTTVAAVMGETQYF. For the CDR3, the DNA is TGTGCCAGCACCACTGTGGCTGCTGTTATGGGGGAGACCCAGTACTTC.